This TCR beta chain is drawn from a study of tumor T cells in aggressive B-cell lymphoma. The repertoire was sequenced with immunoSEQ multiplex PCR; TCRdb's copy has only in-frame clones and lacks some. The sample contains about 7,900 clones, over 80% of which appear only once. The CDR3 runs 15 residues. Germline CDR1 reads MDHEN; CDR2 reads SYDVKM. The ends lost 5 bases at V and 0 bases at J; junction bases unmatched: 4. The sequenced sample was tumor tissue. J is TRBJ2-7 and V is TRBV28; 10 bases fit TRBD1. The receptor was isolated from an adult with diffuse large B cell lymphoma. CDR3 sequence (DNA): TGTGCCAGCAGTATGGACAGGGGGAGCTCCTACGAGCAGTACTTC. Encoded protein: CASSMDRGSSYEQYF.